These T cell receptor beta chains were read from a single sample in a study of blood T cells in healthy people across ages. TCRdb itself ran the 5' RACE reads through MiXCR, one entry per CDR3 protein. The table records 750,000 to 850,000 distinct CDR3 sequences, roughly 25% of them present only once. The sample was also linked to a second study, of T cells of mothers and their children.

Sequencing was performed on blood. The receptor source for this set is a boy between 10 and 17 years old in good health. The CDR3 runs from the conserved cysteine through the conserved F or W. A D gene is named only where the DNA matches it firmly. Clone size, where shown, is once, few, many, or a class for clones that have expanded.

V: TRBV15; D: .; size: many; J: TRBJ2-3; DNA: TGTGCCACCAGCAGCCGAAAGTTCACAGATACGCAGTATTTT; CDR3: CATSSRKFTDTQYF
V: TRBV7-9; D: .; size: .; J: TRBJ1-6; DNA: TGTGCCAGCAGCCCCGGACAGCCCAATTCACCCCTCCACTTT; CDR3: CASSPGQPNSPLHF
V: TRBV5-1; D: .; size: .; J: TRBJ2-1; DNA: TGCGCCAGCAGCCCAATGACTAGTGCCAATGAGCAGTTCTTC; CDR3: CASSPMTSANEQFF
V: TRBV4-1; D: .; size: .; J: TRBJ1-5; DNA: TGCGCCAGCAGCGCTGGGGGGGGAGAGCAGCCCCAGCATTTT; CDR3: CASSAGGGEQPQHF
V: TRBV7-2; D: .; size: .; J: TRBJ2-3; DNA: TGTGCCAGCAGCGTCCTGACAGGCACAGATACGCAGTATTTT; CDR3: CASSVLTGTDTQYF
V: TRBV7-9; D: .; size: .; J: TRBJ2-5; DNA: TGTGCCAGCAGCTCCCAAACAGCACAAGAGACCCAGTACTTC; CDR3: CASSSQTAQETQYF
V: TRBV27; D: TRBD1; size: few; J: TRBJ2-5; DNA: TGTGCCAGCAGTTTTTTGACAGGGGATCAGGAGACCCAGTACTTC; CDR3: CASSFLTGDQETQYF
V: TRBV18; D: .; size: few; J: TRBJ1-4; DNA: TGTGCCAGCTCACCACGGAGGTTAAAGGAAAAACTGTTTTTT; CDR3: CASSPRRLKEKLFF
V: TRBV4-3; D: TRBD1; size: .; J: TRBJ2-5; DNA: TGCGCCAGCAGCCAAGACGCCAGGGGGCGAGAGACCCAGTACTTC; CDR3: CASSQDARGRETQYF
V: TRBV7-9; D: .; size: few; J: TRBJ2-5; DNA: TGTGCCAGCAGCTTGGTGACGGGGTCAGGAACCCAGTACTTC; CDR3: CASSLVTGSGTQYF
V: TRBV5-1; D: .; size: .; J: TRBJ1-2; DNA: TGCGCCAGCAGCTGGAATCGAATAGGAGAGGATGGCTACACCTTC; CDR3: CASSWNRIGEDGYTF
V: TRBV5-5; D: .; size: few; J: TRBJ1-4; DNA: TGTGCCAGCAGCCGAACAGGAACTAATGAAAAACTGTTTTTT; CDR3: CASSRTGTNEKLFF
V: TRBV5-1; D: .; size: .; J: TRBJ1-2; DNA: TGCGCCAGCAGCTTAGGGGAGGTCGGCTACACCTTC; CDR3: CASSLGEVGYTF
V: TRBV6-6; D: .; size: few; J: TRBJ1-4; DNA: TGTGCCAGCAGTCACTTCCTTCAGGGCAATGAAAAACTGGTTTTT; CDR3: CASSHFLQGNEKLVF
V: TRBV3-1; D: .; size: .; J: TRBJ1-6; DNA: TGTGCCAGCAGCCACGGCGGACCGTCCTTGAATTCACCCCTCCACTTT; CDR3: CASSHGGPSLNSPLHF
V: TRBV7-9; D: .; size: .; J: TRBJ2-7; DNA: TGTGCCAGCAGCTTAGCGGATCCTACGGACGAGGAGTACTTC; CDR3: CASSLADPTDEEYF
V: TRBV7-2; D: TRBD1; size: .; J: TRBJ2-7; DNA: TGTGCCAGCAGCTTAGAGGTAGGGGGCTTCTACGAGCAGTACTTC; CDR3: CASSLEVGGFYEQYF
V: TRBV29-1; D: TRBD1; size: .; J: TRBJ2-3; DNA: TGCAGCGTGGACCGACAGGGGGACCCGGATACGCAGTATTTT; CDR3: CSVDRQGDPDTQYF
V: TRBV29-1; D: TRBD1; size: few; J: TRBJ2-7; DNA: TGCAGCGTTGAAAGGCCGACAGAGGGGGCCCTTTCCTACGAGCAGTACTTC; CDR3: CSVERPTEGALSYEQYF
V: TRBV24-1; D: TRBD1; size: once; J: TRBJ1-4; DNA: TGTGCCACCAGTGATTCACAGGGGACGGAAAAACTGTTTTTT; CDR3: CATSDSQGTEKLFF
V: TRBV6-5; D: .; size: few; J: TRBJ1-1; DNA: TGTGCCAGCAGTTACATTCTTGTGGGGGGCACTGAAGCCTTCTTT; CDR3: CASSYILVGGTEAFF
V: TRBV19; D: TRBD1; size: few; J: TRBJ1-2; DNA: TGTGCCAGTAGTATCTTGCAGGGGGCTTATGGCTACACCTTC; CDR3: CASSILQGAYGYTF
V: TRBV12-3/TRBV12-4; D: TRBD1; size: .; J: TRBJ2-7; DNA: TGTGCCAGCAGGGGGACAGGGGGCCTCGAGCAGTACTTC; CDR3: CASRGTGGLEQYF
V: TRBV5-6; D: .; size: few; J: TRBJ1-2; DNA: TGTGCCAGCAGCTTGTTGTACGATGGCTACACCTTC; CDR3: CASSLLYDGYTF
V: TRBV28; D: .; size: few; J: TRBJ2-7; DNA: TGTGCCAGCAGTAGGGAAAGCTCCTACGAGCAGTACTTC; CDR3: CASSRESSYEQYF
V: TRBV29-1; D: .; size: .; J: TRBJ2-7; DNA: TGCAGCGTTGAACGCGGGTCCGGTGCGGGGTCGTCCTCGTACGAGCAGTACTTC; CDR3: CSVERGSGAGSSSYEQYF
V: TRBV7-2; D: .; size: .; J: TRBJ1-3; DNA: TGTGCCAGCAGCTTAGGGGCAGTCTCTGGAAACACCATATATTTT; CDR3: CASSLGAVSGNTIYF